The rows below give T cell receptor beta chains drawn from one sample of a study of identical twins. TCRdb redid the calling of the 5' RACE reads with MiXCR, one entry per CDR3 protein. Counted here are some 240,000 distinct CDR3 sequences, about 10% occurring once; the ten biggest clones make up about 9.1%. The sample taken for sequencing was memory T cells sorted from blood. All receptors come from a middle-aged man in good health. CDR3s include the opening cysteine and the closing phenylalanine or tryptophan. Each record gives: D gene, V gene, J gene, clone size, CDR3 protein, CDR3 DNA. A D gene is named only where the DNA matches it firmly. Some rows mark clone size as missing; the rest say once, few, many or name a class of expanded clone.

>-|TRBV10-3|TRBJ2-2|few
CAISELGAGELFF
TGTGCCATCAGTGAGTTAGGAGCCGGGGAGCTGTTTTTT
>-|TRBV5-1|TRBJ2-5|-
CASSLASAVGETQYF
TGCGCCAGCAGCTTGGCTTCGGCCGTAGGAGAGACCCAGTACTTC
>-|TRBV3-1|TRBJ2-2|many
CASSPLDTGELFF
TGTGCCAGCAGCCCTTTAGACACCGGGGAGCTGTTTTTT
>-|TRBV20-1|TRBJ1-6|many
CSAREGGRAYNSPLHF
TGCAGTGCTAGAGAGGGGGGACGTGCCTATAATTCACCCCTCCACTTT
>-|TRBV4-1|TRBJ2-7|many
CASSQAAGVMDEQYF
TGCGCCAGCAGCCAAGCTGCAGGGGTAATGGACGAGCAGTACTTC
>TRBD1|TRBV25-1|TRBJ1-2|once
CASSEYLGSGGRGKDGYTF
TGTGCCAGCAGTGAATATTTGGGCTCGGGGGGCAGGGGGAAGGATGGCTACACCTTC
>-|TRBV7-2|TRBJ2-5|few
CASSYGGYQETQYF
TGTGCCAGCAGCTATGGCGGGTACCAAGAGACCCAGTACTTC
>-|TRBV3-1|TRBJ2-3|many
CASSQDIRTDTQYF
TGTGCCAGCAGTCAGGATATTCGCACAGATACGCAGTATTTT
>TRBD1|TRBV27|TRBJ1-1|many
CASRLDRGNTEAFF
TGTGCCAGCAGACTTGACAGGGGGAACACTGAAGCTTTCTTT
>TRBD2|TRBV14|TRBJ2-1|-
CASSQIAGGGNEQFF
TGTGCCAGCAGCCAAATAGCGGGAGGGGGGAATGAGCAGTTCTTC
>-|TRBV7-9|TRBJ1-3|many
CASSPGGLNTIYF
TGTGCCAGCAGCCCTGGAGGGCTTAACACCATATATTTT
>-|TRBV4-3|TRBJ2-1|few
CASSQGLDLEQFF
TGCGCCAGCAGCCAAGGTTTGGACCTCGAGCAGTTCTTC
>TRBD1|TRBV7-2|TRBJ2-7|few
CASTVGQGRLYEQYF
TGTGCCAGCACCGTAGGACAGGGTCGATTGTACGAGCAGTACTTC
>TRBD1|TRBV12-3/TRBV12-4|TRBJ1-4|many
CASSLGDSRNEKLFF
TGTGCCAGCAGTTTAGGGGACAGCCGTAATGAAAAACTGTTTTTT
>TRBD2|TRBV7-2|TRBJ2-7|many
CASSLLAGGLYEQYF
TGTGCCAGCAGCTTACTAGCGGGGGGTCTCTACGAGCAGTACTTC
>TRBD1|TRBV6-4|TRBJ1-1|-
CASSAGTGGTEAFF
TGTGCCAGCAGTGCCGGGACAGGGGGCACTGAAGCTTTCTTT
>-|TRBV7-9|TRBJ2-5|-
CASSSTQGRETQYF
TGTGCCAGCAGCTCTACTCAGGGGCGGGAGACCCAGTACTTC
>-|TRBV7-9|TRBJ2-1|-
CASSLGTANEQFF
TGTGCCAGCAGCCTAGGGACCGCCAATGAGCAGTTCTTC
>TRBD1|TRBV11-2|TRBJ2-5|few
CASSPRPPGQSFQETQYF
TGTGCCAGCAGCCCCCGACCACCGGGACAGAGTTTCCAAGAGACCCAGTACTTC
>-|TRBV20-1|TRBJ1-1|few
CSARALGQIYTEAFF
TGCAGTGCTAGAGCCCTAGGACAGATCTACACTGAAGCTTTCTTT
>TRBD1|TRBV5-4|TRBJ1-2|many
CASRSGQRYGYTF
TGTGCCAGCAGGTCGGGACAGCGATATGGCTACACCTTC
>TRBD2|TRBV10-3|TRBJ2-5|-
CAISGGTIETQYF
TGTGCCATCAGTGGGGGGACTATAGAGACCCAGTACTTC
>TRBD1|TRBV3-1|TRBJ1-5|-
CASSSGTGYNQPKHF
TGTGCCAGCAGCTCCGGGACAGGGTACAATCAGCCCAAGCATTTT
>-|TRBV7-2|TRBJ2-7|-
CASSFTQGSYEQYF
TGTGCCAGCAGCTTTACCCAGGGTTCCTACGAGCAGTACTTC
>TRBD2|TRBV27|TRBJ2-2|-
CASSPLGSGRRTGELFF
TGTGCCAGCAGTCCCCTGGGGAGCGGGAGGAGGACCGGGGAGCTGTTTTTT
>-|TRBV5-1|TRBJ1-2|-
CASSVWGVYGYTF
TGCGCCAGCAGCGTCTGGGGTGTATATGGCTACACCTTC
>TRBD2|TRBV7-2|TRBJ2-1|-
CASSDTPGLAIQFF
TGTGCCAGCAGTGATACACCGGGACTAGCGATACAGTTCTTC
>-|TRBV7-2|TRBJ1-5|-
CASSLAGGPQPQHF
TGTGCCAGCAGCTTAGCAGGGGGTCCCCAGCCCCAGCATTTT
>-|TRBV7-2|TRBJ2-7|few
CASSLAGEYYEQYF
TGTGCCAGCAGCTTAGCGGGGGAGTACTACGAGCAGTACTTC
>-|TRBV4-2|TRBJ2-3|-
CASSQDWAVETDTQYF
TGTGCCAGCAGCCAAGATTGGGCGGTCGAGACAGATACGCAGTATTTT
>TRBD2|TRBV15|TRBJ2-7|-
CATSSPLGGGSYEQYF
TGTGCCACCAGCAGCCCCCTGGGCGGGGGGTCCTACGAGCAGTACTTC
>TRBD1|TRBV7-2|TRBJ1-6|few
CASSLLQGGNSPLHF
TGTGCCAGCAGCTTACTACAGGGGGGTAATTCACCCCTCCACTTT
>TRBD1|TRBV18|TRBJ1-6|-
CASSPGTETSPLHF
TGTGCCAGCTCACCAGGGACAGAAACCTCACCCCTCCACTTT
>-|TRBV5-1|TRBJ2-4|-
CASSGAKNIQYF
TGCGCCAGCTCCGGCGCCAAAAACATTCAGTACTTC
>-|TRBV11-2|TRBJ2-2|-
CASSSGTTGELFF
TGTGCCAGCAGTTCAGGGACCACCGGGGAGCTGTTTTTT
>TRBD2|TRBV20-1|TRBJ2-3|few
CSARLAGRTDTQYF
TGCAGTGCTAGGCTAGCGGGCCGCACAGATACGCAGTATTTT
>-|TRBV12-3/TRBV12-4|TRBJ2-7|many
CASSRPSGLGYEQYF
TGTGCCAGCAGCCGACCCAGCGGGTTGGGGTACGAGCAGTACTTC
>-|TRBV12-3/TRBV12-4|TRBJ2-5|-
CASSTLLTFDQETQYF
-
>TRBD2|TRBV28|TRBJ2-5|few
CASSFLGLAGGETQYF
TGTGCCAGCAGTTTCCTCGGACTAGCGGGAGGAGAGACCCAGTACTTC
>-|TRBV5-1|TRBJ2-2|many
CASSAQGYANTGELFF
TGCGCCAGCAGCGCACAGGGTTACGCGAACACCGGGGAGCTGTTTTTT